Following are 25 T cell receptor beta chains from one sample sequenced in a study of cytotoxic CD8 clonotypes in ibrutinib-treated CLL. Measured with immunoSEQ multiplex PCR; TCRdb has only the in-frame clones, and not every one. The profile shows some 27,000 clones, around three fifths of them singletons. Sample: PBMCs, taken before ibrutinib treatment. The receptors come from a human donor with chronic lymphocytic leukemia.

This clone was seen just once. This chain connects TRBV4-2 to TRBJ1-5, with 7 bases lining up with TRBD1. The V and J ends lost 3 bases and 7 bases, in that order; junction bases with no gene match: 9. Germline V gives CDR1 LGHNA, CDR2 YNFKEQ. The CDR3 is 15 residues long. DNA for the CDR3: TGTGCCAGCAGCCAGTTTGACAGGGTAGGACAGCCCCAGCATTTT. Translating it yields CASSQFDRVGQPQHF.

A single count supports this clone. The CDR3 nucleotides are TGTGCCAGCAGAGGACAGCGGGGAGAGACCCAGTACTTC. This sequence encodes CASRGQRGETQYF. The gene calls are TRBV25-1 and TRBJ2-5; tentative D call: TRBD2 (7 bases). The V end lost 6 bases, the J end lost 4 bases, and 12 bases lay between the germline ends. CDR1 MGHDK and CDR2 SYGVNS come from the germline V gene. The CDR3 has 13 amino acids.

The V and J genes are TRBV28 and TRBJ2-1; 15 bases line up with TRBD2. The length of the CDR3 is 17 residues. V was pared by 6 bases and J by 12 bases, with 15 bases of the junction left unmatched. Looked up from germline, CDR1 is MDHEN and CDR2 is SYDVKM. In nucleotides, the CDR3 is TGTGCCAGCAGACTGACGGGACTAGCGGGGGGCGGGTCACGGCAGTTCTTC. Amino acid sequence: CASRLTGLAGGGSRQFF. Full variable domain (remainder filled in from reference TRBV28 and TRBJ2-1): DVKVTQSSRYLVKRTGEKVFLECVQDMDHENMFWYRQDPGLGLRLIYFSYDVKMKEKGDIPEGYSVSREKKERFSLILESASTNQTSMYLCASRLTGLAGGGSRQFFGPGTRLTVL.

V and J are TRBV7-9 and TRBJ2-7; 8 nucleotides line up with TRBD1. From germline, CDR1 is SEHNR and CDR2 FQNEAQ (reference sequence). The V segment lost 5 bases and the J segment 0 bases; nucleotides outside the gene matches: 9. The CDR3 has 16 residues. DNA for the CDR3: TGTGCCAGCAGCCCGAGACAGGGGATGAGCTCCTACGAGCAGTACTTC. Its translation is CASSPRQGMSSYEQYF.

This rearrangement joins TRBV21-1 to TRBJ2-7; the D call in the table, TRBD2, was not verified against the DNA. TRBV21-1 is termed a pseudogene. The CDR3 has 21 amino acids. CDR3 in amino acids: CASSKGSEYGLAGGSGYEQYF. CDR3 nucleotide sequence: TGTGCCAGCAGCAAAGGTTCAGAGTATGGACTAGCGGGAGGATCAGGATACGAGCAGTACTTC.

CDR3 protein: CASSPSGSRTGYNEQFF. CDR3 sequence (DNA): TGTGCCAGCAGTCCTAGCGGGAGCCGGACGGGTTACAATGAGCAGTTCTTC. The chain uses TRBV5-4 and TRBJ2-1; 10 bases fit TRBD2. CDR3 size: 17 residues. The V gene end was trimmed by 5 bases and the J gene end by 4 bases; junction bases not matched to a gene: 12. Germline CDR1 reads SGHNT; CDR2 reads YYREEE (reference sequence).

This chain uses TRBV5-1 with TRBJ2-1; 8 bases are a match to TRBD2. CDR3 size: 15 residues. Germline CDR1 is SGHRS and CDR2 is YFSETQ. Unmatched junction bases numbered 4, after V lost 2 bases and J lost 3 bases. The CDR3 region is CASSFSLADYNEQFF. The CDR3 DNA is TGCGCCAGCAGCTTTTCACTAGCGGACTACAATGAGCAGTTCTTC.

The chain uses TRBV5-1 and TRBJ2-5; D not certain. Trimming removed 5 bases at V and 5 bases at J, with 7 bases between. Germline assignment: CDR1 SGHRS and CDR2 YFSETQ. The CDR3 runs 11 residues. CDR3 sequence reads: CASRGLETQYF. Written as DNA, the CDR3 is TGCGCCAGCAGGGGCTTGGAGACCCAGTACTTC.

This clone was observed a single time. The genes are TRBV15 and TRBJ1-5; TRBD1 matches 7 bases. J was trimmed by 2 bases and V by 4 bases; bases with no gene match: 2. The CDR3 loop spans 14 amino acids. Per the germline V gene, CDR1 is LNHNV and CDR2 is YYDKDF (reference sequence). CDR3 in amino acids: CATSNRGGNQPQHF. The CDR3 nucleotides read TGTGCCACCAGCAACAGGGGCGGCAATCAGCCCCAGCATTTT.

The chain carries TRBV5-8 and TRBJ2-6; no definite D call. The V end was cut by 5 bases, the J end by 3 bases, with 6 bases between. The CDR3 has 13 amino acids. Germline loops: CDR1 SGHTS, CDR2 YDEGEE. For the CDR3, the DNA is TGTGCCAGCAGGTTAATTGGGGCCAACGTCCTGACTTTC. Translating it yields CASRLIGANVLTF.

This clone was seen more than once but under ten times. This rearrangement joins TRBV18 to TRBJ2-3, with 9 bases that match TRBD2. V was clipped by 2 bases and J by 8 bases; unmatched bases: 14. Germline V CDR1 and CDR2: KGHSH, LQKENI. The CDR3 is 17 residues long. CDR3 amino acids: CASSPIPVFAGGRTQYF. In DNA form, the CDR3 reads TGTGCCAGCTCACCAATACCCGTCTTCGCGGGGGGGCGTACGCAGTATTTT.

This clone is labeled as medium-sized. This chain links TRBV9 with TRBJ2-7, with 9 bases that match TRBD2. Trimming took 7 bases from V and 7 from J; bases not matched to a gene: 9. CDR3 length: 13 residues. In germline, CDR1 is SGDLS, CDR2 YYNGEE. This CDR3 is CASASSGTLEQYF. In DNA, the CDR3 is TGTGCCAGCGCATCTAGCGGGACTTTGGAGCAGTACTTC.

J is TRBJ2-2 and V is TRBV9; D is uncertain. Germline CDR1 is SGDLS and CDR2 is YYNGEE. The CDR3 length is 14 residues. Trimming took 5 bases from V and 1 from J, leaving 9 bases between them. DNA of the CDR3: TGTGCCAGCAGGGTGGGTCTGAACACCGGGGAGCTGTTTTTT. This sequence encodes CASRVGLNTGELFF.

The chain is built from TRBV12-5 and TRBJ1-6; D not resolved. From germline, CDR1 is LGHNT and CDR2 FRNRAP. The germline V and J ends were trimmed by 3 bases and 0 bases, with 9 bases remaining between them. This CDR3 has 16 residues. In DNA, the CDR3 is TGTGCTAGTGGTTTCAGCGGAAGCTCCTATAATTCACCCCTCCACTTT. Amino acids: CASGFSGSSYNSPLHF.

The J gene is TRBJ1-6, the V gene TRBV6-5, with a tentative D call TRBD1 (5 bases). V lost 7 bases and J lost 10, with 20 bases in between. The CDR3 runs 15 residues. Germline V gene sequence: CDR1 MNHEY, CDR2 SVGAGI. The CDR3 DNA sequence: TGTGCCAGCACCGTGACTCCTGGGGCGGTCTCACCCCTCCACTTT. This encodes CASTVTPGAVSPLHF.

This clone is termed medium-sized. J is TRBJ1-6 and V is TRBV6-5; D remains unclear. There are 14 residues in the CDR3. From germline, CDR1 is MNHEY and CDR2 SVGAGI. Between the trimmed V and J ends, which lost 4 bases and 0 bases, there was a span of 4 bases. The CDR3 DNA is TGTGCCAGCAGTTCACGCTCCTATAATTCACCCCTCCACTTT. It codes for CASSSRSYNSPLHF.

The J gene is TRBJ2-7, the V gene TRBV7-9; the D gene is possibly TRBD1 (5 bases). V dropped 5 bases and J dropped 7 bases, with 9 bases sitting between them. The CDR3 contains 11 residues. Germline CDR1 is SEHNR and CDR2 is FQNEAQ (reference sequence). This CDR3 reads CASSPQGEQYF. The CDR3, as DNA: TGTGCCAGCAGCCCCCAGGGAGAGCAGTACTTC.

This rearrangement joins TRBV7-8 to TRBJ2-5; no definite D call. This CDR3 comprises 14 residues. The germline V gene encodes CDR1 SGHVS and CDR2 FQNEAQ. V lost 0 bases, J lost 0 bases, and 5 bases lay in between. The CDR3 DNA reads TGTGCCAGCAGCTTAGCTGTGTACCAAGAGACCCAGTACTTC. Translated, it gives CASSLAVYQETQYF.

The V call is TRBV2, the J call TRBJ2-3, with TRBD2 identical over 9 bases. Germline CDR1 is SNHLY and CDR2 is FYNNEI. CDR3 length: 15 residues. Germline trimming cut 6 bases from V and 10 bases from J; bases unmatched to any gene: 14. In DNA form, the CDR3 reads TGTGCCAGCAGCTTAGCGGGAGTGGGCACAGAGGCGCAGTATTTT. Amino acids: CASSLAGVGTEAQYF. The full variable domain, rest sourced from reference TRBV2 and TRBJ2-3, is EPEVTQTPSHQVTQMGQEVILRCVPISNHLYFYWYRQILGQKVEFLVSFYNNEISEKSEIFDDQFSVERPDGSNFTLKIRSTKLEDSAMYFCASSLAGVGTEAQYFGPGTRLTVL.

The CDR3 sequence is CASSEGYGYTF. In DNA, the CDR3 is TGCGCCAGCAGTGAGGGCTATGGCTACACCTTC. The chain joins TRBV10-2 to TRBJ1-2; no clear D gene. The CDR3 runs 11 residues. Per germline, CDR1 WSHSY and CDR2 SAAADI. Trimming removed 2 bases at V and 4 bases at J, with 2 bases between.

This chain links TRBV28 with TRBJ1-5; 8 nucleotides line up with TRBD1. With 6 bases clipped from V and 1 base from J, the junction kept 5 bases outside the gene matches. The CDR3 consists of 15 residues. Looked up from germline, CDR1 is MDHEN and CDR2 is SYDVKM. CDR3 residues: CASRPDRESNQPQHF. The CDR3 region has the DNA TGTGCCAGCAGACCGGACAGGGAAAGCAATCAGCCCCAGCATTTT.

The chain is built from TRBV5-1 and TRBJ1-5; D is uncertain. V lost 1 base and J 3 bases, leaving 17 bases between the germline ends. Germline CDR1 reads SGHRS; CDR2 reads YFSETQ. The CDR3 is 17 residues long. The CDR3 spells CASSLTARTRPNQPQHF. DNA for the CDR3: TGCGCCAGCAGCTTGACGGCCAGGACCCGGCCCAATCAGCCCCAGCATTTT.

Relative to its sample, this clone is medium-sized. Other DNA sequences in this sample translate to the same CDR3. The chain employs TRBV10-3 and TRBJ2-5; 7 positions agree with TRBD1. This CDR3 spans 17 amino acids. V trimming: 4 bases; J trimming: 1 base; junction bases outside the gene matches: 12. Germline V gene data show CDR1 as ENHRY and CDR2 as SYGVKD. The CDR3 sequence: CAISATGVSRFQETQYF. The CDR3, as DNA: TGTGCCATCAGTGCCACAGGGGTGAGCCGCTTCCAAGAGACCCAGTACTTC.

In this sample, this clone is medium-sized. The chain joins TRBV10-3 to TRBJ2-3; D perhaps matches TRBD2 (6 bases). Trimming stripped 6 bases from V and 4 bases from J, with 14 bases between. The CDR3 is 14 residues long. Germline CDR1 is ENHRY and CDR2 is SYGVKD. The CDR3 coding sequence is TGTGCCATCAGAGAAGGCCGGGGGTCAGATACGCAGTATTTT. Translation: CAIREGRGSDTQYF.

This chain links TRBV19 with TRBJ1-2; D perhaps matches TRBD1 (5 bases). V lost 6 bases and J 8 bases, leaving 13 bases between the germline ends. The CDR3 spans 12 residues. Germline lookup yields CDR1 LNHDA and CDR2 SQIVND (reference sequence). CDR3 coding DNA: TGTGCCAGTAGCTTGGGGGTACGCGGCTACACCTTC. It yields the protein CASSLGVRGYTF.